This is a list of T cell receptor beta chains from one sample in a study of T cell responses to AZD1222 COVID-19 vaccine. Generated by immunoSEQ multiplex PCR, the TCRdb table keeps only in-frame clones and is missing some. The table lists 160,000 or so clones, about 91% of them singletons. This sample comprised peripheral blood, obtained on day 0 of MenACWY control vaccination. The receptors were gathered from an adult in good health. The CDR3 runs from the conserved cysteine through the conserved F or W. The order of the fields is CDR3 protein, CDR3 DNA, V gene, J gene, clone size, D gene. A D gene is named only where the DNA matches it firmly. The size of a clone is reported for some rows only, either as once, few or many, or as a class for expanded clones.

CDR3: CASSYSAQGIRSPLHF; DNA: TGTGCCAGCAGTTACTCGGCACAGGGAATTCGGTCACCCCTCCACTTT; V: TRBV6-5; J: TRBJ1-6; size: .; D: .
CDR3: CASSVLSGSNNEQFF; DNA: TGTGCCAGCAGTGTGCTTAGCGGGAGTAACAATGAGCAGTTCTTC; V: TRBV27; J: TRBJ2-1; size: .; D: TRBD2
CDR3: CASSSTWTQYF; DNA: TGTGCCAGCAGCTCGACGTGGACCCAGTACTTC; V: TRBV14; J: TRBJ2-5; size: .; D: .
CDR3: CASSVDRGIAKNIQYF; DNA: TGTGCCAGCAGTGTGGACAGGGGGATAGCCAAAAACATTCAGTACTTC; V: TRBV6-1; J: TRBJ2-4; size: .; D: TRBD1
CDR3: CASSSHPGLSGRMSQFF; DNA: TGTGCCAGCAGTTCACACCCTGGACTCTCAGGGCGGATGTCACAGTTCTTC; V: TRBV28; J: TRBJ2-1; size: .; D: .
CDR3: CASSLDVHIAKNIQYF; DNA: TGTGCCAGCAGCTTAGATGTCCACATAGCCAAAAACATTCAGTACTTC; V: TRBV7-9; J: TRBJ2-4; size: .; D: .
CDR3: CASSQDRAGPTDTQYF; DNA: TGCGCCAGCAGCCAAGATCGAGCGGGACCCACAGATACGCAGTATTTT; V: TRBV4-3; J: TRBJ2-3; size: once; D: TRBD2
CDR3: CAIRDPRGSSYEQYF; DNA: TGTGCCATCAGAGACCCCAGGGGGAGCTCCTACGAGCAGTACTTC; V: TRBV10-3; J: TRBJ2-7; size: .; D: TRBD1
CDR3: CASSQDYSSNYGYTF; DNA: TGTGCCAGCAGCCAAGATTATAGCTCTAACTATGGCTACACCTTC; V: TRBV3-1/TRBV3-2; J: TRBJ1-2; size: few; D: .
CDR3: CASSVGDPNQPQHF; DNA: TGTGCCAGCAGCGTAGGGGACCCTAATCAGCCCCAGCATTTT; V: TRBV9; J: TRBJ1-5; size: few; D: .
CDR3: CASSWGYGGVLNTEAFF; DNA: TGCGCCAGCAGCTGGGGGTACGGGGGCGTTTTAAACACTGAAGCTTTCTTT; V: TRBV5-1; J: TRBJ1-1; size: .; D: .
CDR3: CASSTNTNQGFYGYTF; DNA: TGCGCCAGCAGCACAAACACCAATCAGGGATTCTATGGCTACACCTTC; V: TRBV5-1; J: TRBJ1-2; size: .; D: .
CDR3: CASSPVFSGRAYEQYF; DNA: TGTGCCAGCTCACCGGTATTTAGCGGGAGGGCCTACGAGCAGTACTTC; V: TRBV18; J: TRBJ2-7; size: .; D: TRBD2
CDR3: CASSTGTVNSPLHF; DNA: TGTGCCAGCAGTACCGGGACAGTAAATTCACCCCTCCACTTT; V: TRBV7-2; J: TRBJ1-6; size: .; D: TRBD1
CDR3: CASSENSNYGYTF; DNA: TGTGCCAGCAGTGAAAACTCTAACTATGGCTACACCTTC; V: TRBV6-1; J: TRBJ1-2; size: .; D: .
CDR3: CASSLRGQDRNTEAFF; DNA: TGTGCCAGCAGCTTACGGGGACAGGACAGGAACACTGAAGCTTTCTTT; V: TRBV7-3; J: TRBJ1-1; size: .; D: TRBD1
CDR3: CASSQLGGPKSNYGYTF; DNA: TGCGCCAGCAGCCAACTAGGGGGGCCGAAGTCAAACTATGGCTACACCTTC; V: TRBV4-1; J: TRBJ1-2; size: .; D: .
CDR3: CASSLVGQGLGYTF; DNA: TGTGCCAGCAGCTTGGTGGGGCAGGGACTCGGCTACACCTTC; V: TRBV5-6; J: TRBJ1-2; size: once; D: .
CDR3: CASGGSNQPQHF; DNA: TGTGCCAGCGGTGGAAGCAATCAGCCCCAGCATTTT; V: TRBV19; J: TRBJ1-5; size: .; D: .
CDR3: CASSSEGQASTDTQYF; DNA: TGCGCCAGCAGCTCCGAGGGGCAGGCGAGCACAGATACGCAGTATTTT; V: TRBV5-1; J: TRBJ2-3; size: .; D: .
CDR3: CASSAGQGWIGELFF; DNA: TGTGCCAGCAGTGCGGGACAGGGTTGGATCGGGGAGCTGTTTTTT; V: TRBV6-2/TRBV6-3; J: TRBJ2-2; size: .; D: TRBD1
CDR3: CASSSLPPAATFTYEQYF; DNA: TGTGCCAGCAGCTCGTTACCACCAGCAGCCACCTTTACCTACGAGCAGTACTTC; V: TRBV11-2; J: TRBJ2-7; size: .; D: .
CDR3: CASGRVPIYEQYF; DNA: TGTGCCAGCGGCAGGGTACCCATCTACGAGCAGTACTTC; V: TRBV27; J: TRBJ2-7; size: .; D: .
CDR3: CAISEASERAGTGNGYTF; DNA: TGTGCCATCAGTGAGGCCTCCGAGAGAGCCGGGACAGGGAATGGCTACACCTTC; V: TRBV10-3; J: TRBJ1-2; size: .; D: TRBD1
CDR3: CASRMGQGGSSYNSPLHF; DNA: TGTGCCAGCAGGATGGGACAGGGAGGAAGCTCCTATAATTCACCCCTCCACTTT; V: TRBV5-5; J: TRBJ1-6; size: .; D: TRBD1
CDR3: CASSITGPPNTGELFF; DNA: TGTGCCAGTAGTATAACAGGGCCCCCGAACACCGGGGAGCTGTTTTTT; V: TRBV19; J: TRBJ2-2; size: .; D: .
CDR3: CASSIVGTSVSVQYF; DNA: TGTGCCAGTAGTATAGTCGGGACTAGCGTTTCGGTTCAGTACTTC; V: TRBV19; J: TRBJ2-4; size: once; D: TRBD2
CDR3: CATSGPRAGAIREKLFF; DNA: TGTGCCACCAGTGGGCCTAGAGCAGGGGCTATCCGGGAAAAACTGTTTTTT; V: TRBV24-1; J: TRBJ1-4; size: .; D: .
CDR3: CASSSQGQPQHF; DNA: TGTGCCAGCAGCTCTCAGGGTCAGCCCCAGCATTTT; V: TRBV7-9; J: TRBJ1-5; size: once; D: .
CDR3: CASSLLTRTDTQYF; DNA: TGTGCCAGCAGCTTACTAACTCGTACAGATACGCAGTATTTT; V: TRBV7-3; J: TRBJ2-3; size: .; D: .
CDR3: CASSPEGPALSYNEQFF; DNA: TGCGCCAGCAGCCCGGAGGGGCCCGCCCTCTCCTACAATGAGCAGTTCTTC; V: TRBV5-1; J: TRBJ2-1; size: .; D: .
CDR3: CASNPRDRDYGYTF; DNA: TGTGCCAGTAACCCGAGGGACAGGGACTATGGCTACACCTTC; V: TRBV19; J: TRBJ1-2; size: .; D: TRBD1
CDR3: CASSLARTGNYF; DNA: TGTGCCAGCAGCTTAGCCCGGACAGGAAATTACTTC; V: TRBV7-9; J: TRBJ1-2; size: .; D: TRBD1
CDR3: CASKNVGPGPYEQYF; DNA: TGTGCCAGCAAAAACGTAGGACCGGGGCCCTACGAGCAGTACTTC; V: TRBV27; J: TRBJ2-7; size: few; D: .
CDR3: CASSQELGGYGYTF; DNA: TGCGCCAGCAGCCAAGAACTGGGCGGATATGGCTACACCTTC; V: TRBV4-3; J: TRBJ1-2; size: .; D: .
CDR3: CASSLLEGYRTEAFF; DNA: TGTGCCAGCAGTTTATTAGAAGGGTATAGGACTGAAGCTTTCTTT; V: TRBV28; J: TRBJ1-1; size: .; D: .
CDR3: CASSLPGQGYQPQHF; DNA: TGTGCCAGCAGCCTACCGGGACAGGGCTATCAGCCCCAGCATTTT; V: TRBV7-8; J: TRBJ1-5; size: .; D: TRBD1